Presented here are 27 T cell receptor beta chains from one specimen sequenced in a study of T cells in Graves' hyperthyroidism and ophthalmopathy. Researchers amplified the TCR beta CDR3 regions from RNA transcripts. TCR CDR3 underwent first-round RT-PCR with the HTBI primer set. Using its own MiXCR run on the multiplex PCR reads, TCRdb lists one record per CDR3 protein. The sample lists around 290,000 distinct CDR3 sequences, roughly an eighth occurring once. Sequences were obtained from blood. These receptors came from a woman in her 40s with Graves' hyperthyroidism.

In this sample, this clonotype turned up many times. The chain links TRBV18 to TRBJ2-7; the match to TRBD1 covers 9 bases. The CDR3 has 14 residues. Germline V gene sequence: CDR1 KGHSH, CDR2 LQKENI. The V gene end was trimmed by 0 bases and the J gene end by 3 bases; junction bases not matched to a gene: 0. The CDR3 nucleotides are TGTGCCAGCTCACCACCGACAGGGGGCTACGAGCAGTACTTC. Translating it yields CASSPPTGGYEQYF.

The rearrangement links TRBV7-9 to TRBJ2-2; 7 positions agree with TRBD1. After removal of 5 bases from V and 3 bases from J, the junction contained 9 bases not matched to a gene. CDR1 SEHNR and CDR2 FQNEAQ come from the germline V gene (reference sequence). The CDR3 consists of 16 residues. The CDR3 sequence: CASSTIQGPYTGELFF. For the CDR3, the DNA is TGTGCCAGCAGCACAATACAGGGGCCTTACACCGGGGAGCTGTTTTTT.

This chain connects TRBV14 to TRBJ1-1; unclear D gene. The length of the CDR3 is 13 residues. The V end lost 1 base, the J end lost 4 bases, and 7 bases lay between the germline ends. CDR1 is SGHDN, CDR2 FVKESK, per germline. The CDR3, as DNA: TGTGCCAGCAGCCAAGGCTGGGGCACTGAAGCTTTCTTT. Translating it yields CASSQGWGTEAFF. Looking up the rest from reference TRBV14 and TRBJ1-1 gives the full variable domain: EAGVTQFPSHSVIEKGQTVTLRCDPISGHDNLYWYRRVMGKEIKFLLHFVKESKQDESGMPNNRFLAERTGGTYSTLKVQPAELEDSGVYFCASSQGWGTEAFFGQGTRLTVV.

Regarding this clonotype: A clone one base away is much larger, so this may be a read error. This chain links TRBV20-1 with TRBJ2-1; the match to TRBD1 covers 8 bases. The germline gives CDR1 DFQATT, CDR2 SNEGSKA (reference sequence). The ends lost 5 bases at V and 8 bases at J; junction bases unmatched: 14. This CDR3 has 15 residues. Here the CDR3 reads CSAGKGQVRAYEQFF. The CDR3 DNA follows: TGCAGTGCTGGGAAGGGACAGGTCAGGGCCTATGAGCAGTTCTTC.

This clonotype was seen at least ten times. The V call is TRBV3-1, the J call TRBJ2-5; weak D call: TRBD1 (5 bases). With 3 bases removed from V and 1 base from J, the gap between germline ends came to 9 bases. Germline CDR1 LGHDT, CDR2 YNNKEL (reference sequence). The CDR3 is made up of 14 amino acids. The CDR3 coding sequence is TGTGCCAGCAGCCATAGGGGCAGCCAAGAGACCCAGTACTTC. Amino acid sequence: CASSHRGSQETQYF.

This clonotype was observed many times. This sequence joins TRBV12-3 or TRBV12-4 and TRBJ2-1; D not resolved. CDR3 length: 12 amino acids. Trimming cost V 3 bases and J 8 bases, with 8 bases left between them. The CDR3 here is CASSFLGYEQFF. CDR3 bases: TGTGCCAGCAGTTTTTTGGGATATGAGCAGTTCTTC.

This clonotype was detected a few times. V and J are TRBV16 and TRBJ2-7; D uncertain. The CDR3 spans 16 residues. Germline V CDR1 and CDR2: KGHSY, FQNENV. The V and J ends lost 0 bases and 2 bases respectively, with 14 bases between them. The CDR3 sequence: CASSQSIRPTTYEQYF. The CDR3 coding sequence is TGTGCCAGCAGCCAATCTATCCGCCCCACTACCTACGAGCAGTACTTC.

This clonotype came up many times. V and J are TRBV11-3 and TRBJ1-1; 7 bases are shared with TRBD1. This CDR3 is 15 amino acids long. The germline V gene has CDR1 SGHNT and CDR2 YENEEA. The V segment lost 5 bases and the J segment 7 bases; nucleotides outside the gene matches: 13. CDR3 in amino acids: CASSLTHGTANEAFF. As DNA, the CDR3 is TGTGCCAGCAGCCTAACACATGGGACAGCAAATGAAGCTTTCTTT. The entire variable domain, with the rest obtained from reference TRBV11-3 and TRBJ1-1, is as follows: EAGVVQSPRYKIIEKKQPVAFWCNPISGHNTLYWYLQNLGQGPELLIRYENEEAVDDSQLPKDRFSAERLKGVDSTLKIQPAELGDSAVYLCASSLTHGTANEAFFGQGTRLTVV.

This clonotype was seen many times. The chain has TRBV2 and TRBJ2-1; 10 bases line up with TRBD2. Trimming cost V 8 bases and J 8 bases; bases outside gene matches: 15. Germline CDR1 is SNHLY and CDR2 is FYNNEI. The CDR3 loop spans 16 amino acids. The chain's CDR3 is CASSSGASGRNHEQFF. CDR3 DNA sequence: TGTGCCAGCTCGTCCGGGGCTAGCGGGAGAAATCATGAGCAGTTCTTC.

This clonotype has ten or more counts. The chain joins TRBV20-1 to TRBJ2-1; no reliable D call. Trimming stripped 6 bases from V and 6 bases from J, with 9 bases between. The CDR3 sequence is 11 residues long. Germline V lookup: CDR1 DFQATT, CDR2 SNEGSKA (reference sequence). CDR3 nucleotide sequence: TGCAGTGCCGACCGGTCCAATGAGCAGTTCTTC. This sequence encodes CSADRSNEQFF.

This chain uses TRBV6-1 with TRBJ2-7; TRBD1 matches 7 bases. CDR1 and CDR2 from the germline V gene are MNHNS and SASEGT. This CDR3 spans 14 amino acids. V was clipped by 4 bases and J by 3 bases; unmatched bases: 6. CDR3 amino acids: CASSVIGGNYEQYF. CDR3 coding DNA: TGTGCCAGCAGTGTAATAGGGGGCAACTACGAGCAGTACTTC.

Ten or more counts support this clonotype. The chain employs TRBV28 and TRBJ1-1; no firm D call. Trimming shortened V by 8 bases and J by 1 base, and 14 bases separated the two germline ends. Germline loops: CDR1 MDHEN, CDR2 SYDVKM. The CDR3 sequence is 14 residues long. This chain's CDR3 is CASGPGSGNTEAFF. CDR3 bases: TGTGCCAGCGGCCCCGGGAGCGGGAACACTGAAGCTTTCTTT.

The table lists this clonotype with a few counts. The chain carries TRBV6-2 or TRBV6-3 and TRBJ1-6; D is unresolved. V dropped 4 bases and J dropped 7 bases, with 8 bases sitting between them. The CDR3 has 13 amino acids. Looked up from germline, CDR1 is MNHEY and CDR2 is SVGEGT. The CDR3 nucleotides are TGTGCCAGCAGTTGGACGGTAAATTCACCCCTCCACTTT. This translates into CASSWTVNSPLHF.

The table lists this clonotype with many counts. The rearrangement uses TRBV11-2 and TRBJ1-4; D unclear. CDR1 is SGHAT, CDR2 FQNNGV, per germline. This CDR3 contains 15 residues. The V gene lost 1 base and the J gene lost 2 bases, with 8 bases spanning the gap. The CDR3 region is CASSLAGLTNEKLFF. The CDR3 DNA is TGTGCCAGCAGCTTAGCGGGTCTCACTAATGAAAAACTGTTTTTT.

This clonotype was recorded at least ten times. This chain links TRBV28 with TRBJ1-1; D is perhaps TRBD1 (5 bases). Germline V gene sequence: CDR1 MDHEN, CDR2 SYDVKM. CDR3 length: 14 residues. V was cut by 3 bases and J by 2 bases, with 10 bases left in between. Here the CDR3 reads CASSFPDRNTEAFF. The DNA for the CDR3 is TGTGCCAGCAGTTTCCCCGACAGAAACACTGAAGCTTTCTTT.

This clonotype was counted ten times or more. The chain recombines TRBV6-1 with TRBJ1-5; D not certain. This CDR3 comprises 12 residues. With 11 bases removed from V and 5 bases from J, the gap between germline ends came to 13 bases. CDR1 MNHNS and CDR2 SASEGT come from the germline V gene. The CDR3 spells CAHSEGYQPQHF. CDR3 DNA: TGTGCCCACAGTGAAGGCTATCAGCCCCAGCATTTT.

CDR3 protein: CASSSPGTNNEQFF. CDR3 bases: TGCGCCAGCAGCTCCCCCGGGACTAATAATGAGCAGTTCTTC. The chain is built from TRBV4-1 and TRBJ2-1; 7 bases are a match to TRBD2. The CDR3 consists of 14 residues. V lost 5 bases and J lost 7; bases outside the gene matches: 8. Germline values: CDR1 MGHRA, CDR2 YSYEKL.

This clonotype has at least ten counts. The CDR3 DNA reads TGCAGTGCTAGAGATTGGCGGGAGGGAAACAATGAGCAGTTCTTC. Translating it yields CSARDWREGNNEQFF. V and J are TRBV20-1 and TRBJ2-1, with 9 bases lining up with TRBD2. The CDR3 totals 15 residues. J lost 5 bases, V lost 0 bases, and 5 bases had no gene match. Per the germline V gene, CDR1 is DFQATT and CDR2 is SNEGSKA (reference sequence).

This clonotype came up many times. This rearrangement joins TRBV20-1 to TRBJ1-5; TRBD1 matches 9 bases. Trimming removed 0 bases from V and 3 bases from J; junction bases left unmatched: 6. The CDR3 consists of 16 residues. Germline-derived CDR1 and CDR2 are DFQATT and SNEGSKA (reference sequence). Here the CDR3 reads CSARDLGQGFNQPQHF. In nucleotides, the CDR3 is TGCAGTGCTAGAGATCTAGGACAGGGGTTCAATCAGCCCCAGCATTTT.

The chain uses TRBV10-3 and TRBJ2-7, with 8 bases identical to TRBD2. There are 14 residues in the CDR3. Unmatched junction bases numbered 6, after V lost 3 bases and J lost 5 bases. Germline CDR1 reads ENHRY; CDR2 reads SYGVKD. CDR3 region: CAISDWSGSNEQYF. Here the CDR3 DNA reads TGTGCCATCAGTGACTGGAGCGGGAGCAACGAGCAGTACTTC.

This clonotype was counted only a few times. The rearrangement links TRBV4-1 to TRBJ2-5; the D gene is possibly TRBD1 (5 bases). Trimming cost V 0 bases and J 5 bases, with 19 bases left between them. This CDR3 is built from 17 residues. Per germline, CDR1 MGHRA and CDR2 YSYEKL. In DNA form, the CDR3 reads TGCGCCAGCAGCCAAGAAGAGCTAGGGGAAAGCAAGGAGACCCAGTACTTC. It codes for CASSQEELGESKETQYF.

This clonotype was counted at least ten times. CDR3 sequence: CASSLVGGQNTEAFF. Written as DNA, the CDR3 is TGTGCCAGCAGCTTAGTAGGGGGGCAGAACACTGAAGCTTTCTTT. The J gene is TRBJ1-1, the V gene TRBV7-2; TRBD1 might be the D (6 bases). Germline V gene sequence: CDR1 SGHTA, CDR2 FQGNSA. The V gene lost 1 base and the J gene lost 1 base, with 10 bases spanning the gap. This CDR3 region has 15 residues.

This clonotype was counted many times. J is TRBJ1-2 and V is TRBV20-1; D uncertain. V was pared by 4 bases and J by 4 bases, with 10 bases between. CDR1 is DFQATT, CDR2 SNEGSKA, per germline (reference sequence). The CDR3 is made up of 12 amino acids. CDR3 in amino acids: CSANGLGYGYTF. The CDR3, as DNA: TGCAGTGCTAACGGTCTTGGCTATGGCTACACCTTC.

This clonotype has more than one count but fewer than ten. DNA of the CDR3: TGCAGTGCTAAACCGGGCCTAATCCCTGGGGAGCAGTACTTC. Its protein is CSAKPGLIPGEQYF. J is TRBJ2-7 and V is TRBV20-1; D is unresolved. This CDR3 spans 14 amino acids. V dropped 4 bases and J dropped 7 bases, with 20 bases sitting between them. Germline V CDR1 and CDR2: DFQATT, SNEGSKA (reference sequence).

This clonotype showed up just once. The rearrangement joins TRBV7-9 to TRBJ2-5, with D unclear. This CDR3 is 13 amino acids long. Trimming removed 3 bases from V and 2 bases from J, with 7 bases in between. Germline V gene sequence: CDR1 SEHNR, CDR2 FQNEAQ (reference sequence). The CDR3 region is CASSLAQQETQYF. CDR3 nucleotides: TGTGCCAGCAGCTTGGCGCAGCAAGAGACCCAGTACTTC.

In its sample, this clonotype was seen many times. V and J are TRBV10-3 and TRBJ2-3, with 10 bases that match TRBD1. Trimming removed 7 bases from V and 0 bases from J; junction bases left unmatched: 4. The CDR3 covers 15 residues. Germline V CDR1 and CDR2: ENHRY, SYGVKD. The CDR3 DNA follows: TGTGCCATCACCTTGGGACAGGGGAGCACAGATACGCAGTATTTT. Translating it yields CAITLGQGSTDTQYF.

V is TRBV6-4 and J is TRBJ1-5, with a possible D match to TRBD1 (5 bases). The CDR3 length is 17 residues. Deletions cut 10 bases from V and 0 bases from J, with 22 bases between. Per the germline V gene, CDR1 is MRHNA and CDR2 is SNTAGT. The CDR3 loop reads CAMNDPHGTNSNQPQHF. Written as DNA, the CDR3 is TGTGCCATGAACGACCCACACGGGACCAATAGCAATCAGCCCCAGCATTTT.